The sequence of this T cell receptor (beta chain) was determined in a study of cytomegalovirus exposure and HLA in healthy donors. Overall study: Later, an analysis reported that the 130 or so validation repertoires had used the same platform as the approximately 670 first-cohort repertoires. Study outcomes and limitations: Among the CMV-associated chains, a few were confirmed in vitro as specific for CMV antigens. Some TCR beta chains (roughly 160 of them) were listed as cytomegalovirus-associated. Most TCR sequences were uncommon, yet certain public TCRs appeared in many donors.

Some clones are missing from TCRdb's copy, which holds only in-frame ones; the method was immunoSEQ multiplex PCR. This table has 250,000 to 400,000 clones, 70% to 90% appearing once. Trimming took off 5 bases at V and 7 bases at J, with 18 bases between the two ends. The germline V gene encodes CDR1 SGHAT and CDR2 FQNNGV. The CDR3 consists of 16 residues. About this clone: Antigen unknown.

Sequenced: PBMCs. The genes are TRBV11-2 and TRBJ1-6, with D maybe TRBD1 (6 bases). The clonotype comes from a man aged 25 to 45 in good health and CMV-seronegative. The CDR3 DNA is TGTGCCAGCAGCCCTAGAACCAGGGGTCGAAATTCACCCCTCCACTTT. It encodes CASSPRTRGRNSPLHF.